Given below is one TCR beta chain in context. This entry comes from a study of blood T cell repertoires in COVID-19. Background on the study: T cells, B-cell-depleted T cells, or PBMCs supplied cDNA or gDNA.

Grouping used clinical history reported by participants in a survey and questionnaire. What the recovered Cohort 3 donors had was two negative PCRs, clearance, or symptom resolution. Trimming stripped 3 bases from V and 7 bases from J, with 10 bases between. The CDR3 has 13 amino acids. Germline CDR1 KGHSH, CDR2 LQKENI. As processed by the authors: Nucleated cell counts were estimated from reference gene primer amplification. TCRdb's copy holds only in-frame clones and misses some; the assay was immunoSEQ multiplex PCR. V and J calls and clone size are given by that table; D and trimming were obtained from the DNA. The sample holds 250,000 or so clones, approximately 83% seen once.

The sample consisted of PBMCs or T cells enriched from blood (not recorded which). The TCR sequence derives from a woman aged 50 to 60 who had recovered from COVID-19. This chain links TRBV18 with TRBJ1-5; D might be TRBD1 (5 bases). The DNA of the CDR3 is TGTGCCAGCTCACCCATGGAGGGGCAGCCCCAGCATTTT. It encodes CASSPMEGQPQHF.